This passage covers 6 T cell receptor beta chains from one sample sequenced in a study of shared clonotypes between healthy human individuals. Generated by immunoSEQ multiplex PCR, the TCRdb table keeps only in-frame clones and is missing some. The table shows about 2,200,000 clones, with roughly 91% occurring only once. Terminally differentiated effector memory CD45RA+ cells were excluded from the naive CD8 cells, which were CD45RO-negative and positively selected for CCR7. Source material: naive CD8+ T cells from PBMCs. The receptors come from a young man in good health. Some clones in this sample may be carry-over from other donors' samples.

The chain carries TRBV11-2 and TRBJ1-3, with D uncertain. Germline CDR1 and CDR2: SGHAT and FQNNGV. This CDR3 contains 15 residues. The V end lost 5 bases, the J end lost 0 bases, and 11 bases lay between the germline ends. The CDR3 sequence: CASSPDKSSGNTIYF. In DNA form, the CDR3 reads TGTGCCAGCAGCCCCGACAAGAGCTCTGGAAACACCATATATTTT.

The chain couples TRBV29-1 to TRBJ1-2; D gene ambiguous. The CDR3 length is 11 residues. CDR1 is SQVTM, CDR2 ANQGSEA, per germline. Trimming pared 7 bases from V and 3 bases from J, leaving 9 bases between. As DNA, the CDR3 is TGCAGCGCCCGGGAGGACTATGGCTACACCTTC. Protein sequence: CSAREDYGYTF.

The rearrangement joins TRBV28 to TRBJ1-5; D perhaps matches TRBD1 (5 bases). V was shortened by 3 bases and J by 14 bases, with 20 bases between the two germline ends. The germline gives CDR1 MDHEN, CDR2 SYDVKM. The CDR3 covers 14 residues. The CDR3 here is CASSFQQGRDAEHF. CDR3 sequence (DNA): TGTGCCAGCAGTTTTCAGCAGGGCAGGGACGCGGAGCATTTT.

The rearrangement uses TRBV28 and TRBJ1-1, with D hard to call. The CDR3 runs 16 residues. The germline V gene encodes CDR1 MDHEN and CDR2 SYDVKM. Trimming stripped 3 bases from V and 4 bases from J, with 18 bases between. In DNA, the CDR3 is TGTGCCAGCAGTTTCGAGCGTTTAGGCCAGCCCACTGAAGCTTTCTTT. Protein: CASSFERLGQPTEAFF.

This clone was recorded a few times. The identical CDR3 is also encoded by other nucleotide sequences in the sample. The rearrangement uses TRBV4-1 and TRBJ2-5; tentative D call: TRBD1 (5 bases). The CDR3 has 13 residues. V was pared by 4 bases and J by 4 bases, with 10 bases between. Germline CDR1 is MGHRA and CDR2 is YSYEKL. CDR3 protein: CASSLRVGETQYF. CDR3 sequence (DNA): TGCGCCAGCAGCCTCAGGGTAGGAGAGACCCAGTACTTC.

CDR3: CASSQGDGYTF. The CDR3 DNA is TGCGCCAGCAGCCAGGGGGATGGCTACACCTTC. The rearrangement links TRBV5-1 to TRBJ1-2; the match to TRBD1 covers 7 bases. The J segment lost 6 bases and the V segment lost 4 bases, leaving 0 bases of the junction unmatched. Germline V CDR1 and CDR2: SGHRS, YFSETQ. The CDR3 loop spans 11 amino acids.